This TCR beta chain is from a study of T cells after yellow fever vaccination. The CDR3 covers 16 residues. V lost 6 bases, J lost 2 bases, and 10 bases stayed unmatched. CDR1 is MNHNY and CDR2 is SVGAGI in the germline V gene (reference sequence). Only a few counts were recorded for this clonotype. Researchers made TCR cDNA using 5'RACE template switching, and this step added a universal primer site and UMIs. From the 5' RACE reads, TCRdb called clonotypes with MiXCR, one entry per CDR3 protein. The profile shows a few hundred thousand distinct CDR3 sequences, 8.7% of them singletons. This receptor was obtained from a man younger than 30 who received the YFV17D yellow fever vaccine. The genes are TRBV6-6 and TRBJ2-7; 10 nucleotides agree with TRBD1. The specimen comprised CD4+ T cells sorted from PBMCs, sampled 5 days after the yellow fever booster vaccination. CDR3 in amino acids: CASSRLPGQGPYEQYV. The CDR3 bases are TGTGCCAGCAGCAGACTGCCGGGACAGGGGCCCTACGAGCAGTACGTC.